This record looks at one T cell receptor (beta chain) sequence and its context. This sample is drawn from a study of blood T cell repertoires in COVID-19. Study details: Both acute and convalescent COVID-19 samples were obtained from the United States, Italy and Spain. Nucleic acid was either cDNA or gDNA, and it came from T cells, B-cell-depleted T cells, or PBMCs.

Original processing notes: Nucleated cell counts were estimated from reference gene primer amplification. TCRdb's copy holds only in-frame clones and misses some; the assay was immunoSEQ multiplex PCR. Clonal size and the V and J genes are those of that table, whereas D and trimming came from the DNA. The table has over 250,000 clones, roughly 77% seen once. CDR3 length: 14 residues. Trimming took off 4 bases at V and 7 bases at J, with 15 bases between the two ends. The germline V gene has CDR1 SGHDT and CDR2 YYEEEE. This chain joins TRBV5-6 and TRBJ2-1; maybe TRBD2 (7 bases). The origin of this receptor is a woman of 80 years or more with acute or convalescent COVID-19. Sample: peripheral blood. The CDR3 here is CASSRGGLGNEQFF. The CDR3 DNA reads TGTGCCAGCAGCCGCGGGGGCTTGGGTAATGAGCAGTTCTTC. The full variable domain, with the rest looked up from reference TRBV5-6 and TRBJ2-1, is DAGVTQSPTHLIKTRGQQVTLRCSPKSGHDTVSWYQQALGQGPQFIFQYYEEEERQRGNFPDRFSGHQFPNYSSELNVNALLLGDSALYLCASSRGGLGNEQFFGPGTRLTVL.